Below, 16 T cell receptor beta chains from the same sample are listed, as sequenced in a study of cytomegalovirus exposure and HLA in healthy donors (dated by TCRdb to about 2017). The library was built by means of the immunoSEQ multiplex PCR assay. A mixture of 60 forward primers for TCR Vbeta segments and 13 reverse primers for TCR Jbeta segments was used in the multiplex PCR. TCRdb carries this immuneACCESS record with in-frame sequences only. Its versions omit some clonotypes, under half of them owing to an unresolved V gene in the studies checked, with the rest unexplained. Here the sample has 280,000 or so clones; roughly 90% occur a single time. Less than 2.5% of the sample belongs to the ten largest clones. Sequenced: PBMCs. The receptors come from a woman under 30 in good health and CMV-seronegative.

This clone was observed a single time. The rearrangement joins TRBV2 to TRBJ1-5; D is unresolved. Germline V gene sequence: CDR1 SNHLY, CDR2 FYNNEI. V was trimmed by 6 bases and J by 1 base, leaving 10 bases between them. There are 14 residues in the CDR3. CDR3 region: CASSQHRSNQPQHF. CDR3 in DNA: TGTGCCAGCAGCCAACACAGAAGCAATCAGCCCCAGCATTTT.

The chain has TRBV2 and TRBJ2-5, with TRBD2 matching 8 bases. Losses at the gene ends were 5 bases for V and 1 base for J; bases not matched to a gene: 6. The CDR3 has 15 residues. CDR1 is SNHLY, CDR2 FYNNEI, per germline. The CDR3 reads CASSIGSGVQETQYF. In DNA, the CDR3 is TGTGCCAGCAGTATTGGTAGCGGGGTCCAAGAGACCCAGTACTTC.

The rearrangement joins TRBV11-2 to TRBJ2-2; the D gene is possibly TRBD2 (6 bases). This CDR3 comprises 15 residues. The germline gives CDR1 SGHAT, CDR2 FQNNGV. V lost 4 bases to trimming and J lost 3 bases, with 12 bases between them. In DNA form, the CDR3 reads TGTGCCAGCAGCTACACCGGGACTCACACCGGGGAGCTGTTTTTT. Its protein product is CASSYTGTHTGELFF. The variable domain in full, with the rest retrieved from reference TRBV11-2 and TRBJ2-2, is EAGVAQSPRYKIIEKRQSVAFWCNPISGHATLYWYQQILGQGPKLLIQFQNNGVVDDSQLPKDRFSAERLKGVDSTLKIQPAKLEDSAVYLCASSYTGTHTGELFFGEGSRLTVL.

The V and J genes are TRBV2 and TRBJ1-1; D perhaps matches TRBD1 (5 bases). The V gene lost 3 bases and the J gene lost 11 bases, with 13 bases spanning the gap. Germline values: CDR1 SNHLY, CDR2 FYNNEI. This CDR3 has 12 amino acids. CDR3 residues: CASSDTGVRAFF. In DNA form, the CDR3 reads TGTGCCAGCAGTGATACGGGGGTTCGGGCTTTCTTT. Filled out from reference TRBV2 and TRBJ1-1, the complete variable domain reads EPEVTQTPSHQVTQMGQEVILRCVPISNHLYFYWYRQILGQKVEFLVSFYNNEISEKSEIFDDQFSVERPDGSNFTLKIRSTKLEDSAMYFCASSDTGVRAFFGQGTRLTVV.

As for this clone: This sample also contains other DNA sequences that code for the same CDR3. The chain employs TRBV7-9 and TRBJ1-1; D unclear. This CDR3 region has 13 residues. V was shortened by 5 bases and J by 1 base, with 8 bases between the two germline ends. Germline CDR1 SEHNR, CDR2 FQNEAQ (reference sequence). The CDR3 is CASSPRQNTEAFF. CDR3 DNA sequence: TGTGCCAGCAGCCCCAGACAGAACACTGAAGCTTTCTTT.

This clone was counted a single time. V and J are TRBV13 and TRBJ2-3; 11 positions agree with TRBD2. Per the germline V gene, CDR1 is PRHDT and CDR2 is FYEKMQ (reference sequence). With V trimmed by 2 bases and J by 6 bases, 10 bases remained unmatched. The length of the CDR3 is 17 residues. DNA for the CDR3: TGTGCCAGCAGCTTATATATGGGACTAGCGGCGGTGGATACGCAGTATTTT. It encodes CASSLYMGLAAVDTQYF.

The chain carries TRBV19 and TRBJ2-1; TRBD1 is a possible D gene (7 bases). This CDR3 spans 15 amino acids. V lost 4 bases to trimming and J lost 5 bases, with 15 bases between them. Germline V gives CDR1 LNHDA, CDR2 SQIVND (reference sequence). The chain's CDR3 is CASSSGTAINNEQFF. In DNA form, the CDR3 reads TGTGCCAGTAGTAGCGGGACAGCGATTAACAATGAGCAGTTCTTC.

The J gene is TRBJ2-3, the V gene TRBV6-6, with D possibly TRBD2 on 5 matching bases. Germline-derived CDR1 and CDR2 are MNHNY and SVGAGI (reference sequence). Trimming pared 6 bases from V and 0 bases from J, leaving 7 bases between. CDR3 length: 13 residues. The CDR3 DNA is TGTGCCAGCAGCTGGGAGAGCACAGATACGCAGTATTTT. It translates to CASSWESTDTQYF.

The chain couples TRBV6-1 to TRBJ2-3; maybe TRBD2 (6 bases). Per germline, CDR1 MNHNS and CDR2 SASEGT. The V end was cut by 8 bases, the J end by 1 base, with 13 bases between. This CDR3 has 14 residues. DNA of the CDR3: TGTGCCAGCCAGTTGGGAGGAGGCACAGATACGCAGTATTTT. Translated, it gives CASQLGGGTDTQYF.

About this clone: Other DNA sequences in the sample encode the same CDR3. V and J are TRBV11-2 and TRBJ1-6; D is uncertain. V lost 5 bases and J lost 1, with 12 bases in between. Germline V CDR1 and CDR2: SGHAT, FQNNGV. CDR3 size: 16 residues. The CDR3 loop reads CASSPSPGSYNSPLHF. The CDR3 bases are TGTGCCAGCAGCCCCAGTCCGGGTTCCTATAATTCACCCCTCCACTTT.

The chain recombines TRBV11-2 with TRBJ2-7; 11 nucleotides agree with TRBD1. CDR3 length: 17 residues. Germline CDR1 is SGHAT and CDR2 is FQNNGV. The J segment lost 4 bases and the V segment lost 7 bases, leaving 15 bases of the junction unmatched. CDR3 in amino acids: CASTLLARTGGGYEQYF. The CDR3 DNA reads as TGTGCCAGCACCCTTTTAGCCCGGACAGGGGGCGGGTACGAGCAGTACTTC.

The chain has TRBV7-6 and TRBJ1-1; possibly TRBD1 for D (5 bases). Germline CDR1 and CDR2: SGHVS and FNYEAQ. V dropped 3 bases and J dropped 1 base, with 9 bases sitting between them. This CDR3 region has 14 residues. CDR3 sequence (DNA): TGTGCCAGCAGCTTCGGGGGACGGAACACTGAAGCTTTCTTT. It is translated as CASSFGGRNTEAFF. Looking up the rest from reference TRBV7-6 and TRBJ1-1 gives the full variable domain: GAGVSQSPRYKVTKRGQDVALRCDPISGHVSLYWYRQALGQGPEFLTYFNYEAQQDKSGLPNDRFSAERPEGSISTLTIQRTEQRDSAMYRCASSFGGRNTEAFFGQGTRLTVV.

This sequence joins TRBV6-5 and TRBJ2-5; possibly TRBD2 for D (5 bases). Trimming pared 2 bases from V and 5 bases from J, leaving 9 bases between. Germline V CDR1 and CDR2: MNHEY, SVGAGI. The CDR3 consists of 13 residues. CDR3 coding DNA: TGTGCCAGCAGTTACGAGGGAGCGGAGACCCAGTACTTC. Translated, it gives CASSYEGAETQYF.

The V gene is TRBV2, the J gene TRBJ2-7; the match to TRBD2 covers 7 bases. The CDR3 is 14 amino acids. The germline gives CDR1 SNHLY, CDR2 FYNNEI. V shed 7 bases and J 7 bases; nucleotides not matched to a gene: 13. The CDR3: CASKPHREAWEQYF. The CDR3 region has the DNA TGTGCCAGCAAACCCCACCGGGAGGCCTGGGAGCAGTACTTC.

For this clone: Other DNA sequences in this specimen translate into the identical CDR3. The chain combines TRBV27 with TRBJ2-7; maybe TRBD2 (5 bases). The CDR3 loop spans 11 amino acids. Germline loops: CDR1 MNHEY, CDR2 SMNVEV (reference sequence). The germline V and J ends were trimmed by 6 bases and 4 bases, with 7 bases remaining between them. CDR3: CASSGGYEQYF. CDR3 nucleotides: TGTGCCAGCAGCGGAGGTTACGAGCAGTACTTC.

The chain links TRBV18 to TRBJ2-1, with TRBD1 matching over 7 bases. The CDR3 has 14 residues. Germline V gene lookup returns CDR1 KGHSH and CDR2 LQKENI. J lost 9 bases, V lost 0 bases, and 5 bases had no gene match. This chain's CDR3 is CASSPPGQSVEQFF. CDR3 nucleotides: TGTGCCAGCTCACCACCGGGACAGTCGGTTGAGCAGTTCTTC.